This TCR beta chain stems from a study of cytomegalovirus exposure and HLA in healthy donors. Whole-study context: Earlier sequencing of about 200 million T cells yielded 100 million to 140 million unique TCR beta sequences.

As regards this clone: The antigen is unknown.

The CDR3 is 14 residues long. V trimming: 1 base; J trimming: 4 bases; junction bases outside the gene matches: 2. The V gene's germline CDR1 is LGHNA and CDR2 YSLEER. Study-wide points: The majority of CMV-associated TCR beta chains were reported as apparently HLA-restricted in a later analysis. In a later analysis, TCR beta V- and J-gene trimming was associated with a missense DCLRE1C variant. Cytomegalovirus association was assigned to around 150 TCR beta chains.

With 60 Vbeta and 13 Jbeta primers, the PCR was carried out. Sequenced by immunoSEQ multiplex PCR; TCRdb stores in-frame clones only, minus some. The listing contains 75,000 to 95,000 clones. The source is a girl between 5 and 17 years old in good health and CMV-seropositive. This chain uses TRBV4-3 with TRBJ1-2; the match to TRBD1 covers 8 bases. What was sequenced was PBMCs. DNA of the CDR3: TGCGCCAGCAGCCAAGGGACAGGGACCTATGGCTACACCTTC. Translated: CASSQGTGTYGYTF.